This TCR beta chain comes out of a study of human T cells and chemical hapten exposure. Study details: Patients, largely female, had alopecia areata, totalis or universalis.

CDR1 DFQATT and CDR2 SNEGSKA come from the germline V gene (reference sequence). Germline trimming cut 4 bases from V and 7 bases from J; bases unmatched to any gene: 1. CDR3 length equals 11 residues. This clonotype was seen a few times. Its antigen is unknown. As for time point: patch test 3, about 24 weeks after DPC sensitization. Treatment in this sample: therapeutic diphenylcyclopropenone sensitization with weekly scalp DPC. Blood collection happened ahead of applying each patch test. Study results and caveats: It was expanded TCRs that formed significantly more large CDR3 similarity clusters than controls did.

The library tagged each cDNA molecule with unique molecular identifiers. TCRdb redid the calling of the RACE reads with MiXCR, one entry per CDR3 protein. The table includes over 150,000 distinct CDR3 sequences, roughly a quarter detected once. The chain employs TRBV20-1 and TRBJ2-1; 7 bases align to TRBD2. The sequenced sample was whole blood, obtained in connection with sensitization to the hapten diphenylcyclopropenone (DPC). This sequence originates from a woman aged 18-29 years with alopecia areata. Some clones in this sample may be carry-over from other donors' samples. In DNA, the CDR3 is TGCAGTGCTAAGGGAGGGAATGAGCAGTTCTTC. Protein: CSAKGGNEQFF.